This T cell receptor beta chain came from a study of T cells in narcolepsy. Study background: Donors had narcolepsy type 1 or type 2, or were healthy controls.

Profiled with immunoSEQ multiplex PCR; TCRdb holds only in-frame clones, not every one. This sample has fewer than 25,000 clones, with around 80% found just once. Trimming pared 2 bases from V and 2 bases from J, leaving 14 bases between. CDR1 and CDR2 from the germline V gene are LGHNA and YNFKEQ. CDR3 size: 16 residues. Study-wide points: Comparing one patient's CSF and blood CD4+ clonotypes highlighted HCRT- and TRIB2-specific autoreactive clonotypes. Reportedly, autoreactive clonotypes were serially detected in patients' blood but not controls'.

For this clone: Its antigen is unidentified.

This TCR was sampled from a human donor in good health. The sequencing sample was made of memory (CD45RA-) CD4+ T cells from blood. V gene TRBV4-2 combines with J gene TRBJ2-3; maybe TRBD2 (6 bases). In DNA form, the CDR3 reads TGTGCCAGCAGCCAACCCGGACTACTTACCACAGATACGCAGTATTTT. Residues: CASSQPGLLTTDTQYF.